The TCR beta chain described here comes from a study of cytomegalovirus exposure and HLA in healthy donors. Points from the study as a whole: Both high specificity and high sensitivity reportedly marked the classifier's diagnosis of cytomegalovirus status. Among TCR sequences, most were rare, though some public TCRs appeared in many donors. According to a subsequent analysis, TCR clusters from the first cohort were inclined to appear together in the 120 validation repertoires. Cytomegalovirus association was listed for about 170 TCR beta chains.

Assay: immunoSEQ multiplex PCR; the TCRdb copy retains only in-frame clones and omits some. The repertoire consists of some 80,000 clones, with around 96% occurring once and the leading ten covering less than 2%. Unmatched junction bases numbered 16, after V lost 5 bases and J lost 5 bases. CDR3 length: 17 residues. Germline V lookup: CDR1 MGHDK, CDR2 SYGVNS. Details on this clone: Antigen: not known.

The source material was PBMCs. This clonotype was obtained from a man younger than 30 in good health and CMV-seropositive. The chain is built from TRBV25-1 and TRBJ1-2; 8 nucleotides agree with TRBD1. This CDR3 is CASSRGQGEVGWYGYTF. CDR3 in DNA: TGTGCCAGCAGTCGCGGACAGGGTGAGGTAGGTTGGTATGGCTACACCTTC.